Below, one TCR beta chain is given with its context. As yet, its antigen is unknown. The data belong to a study of beta chain features in type 1 diabetes. The investigators reverse transcribed all of the isolated RNA, so they sequenced expressed TCRB transcripts. Sequenced by immunoSEQ multiplex PCR; TCRdb stores in-frame clones only, minus some. This sample has about 140,000 clones, with roughly 10% found just once. Points from the study as a whole: More deletions and fewer insertions at VDJ junctions were seen in type 1 diabetes patients.

CD45RO/CCR7/CD25/CD127/CD95/CD27 sorting isolated CD4+ naive, central memory, regulatory and stem cell-like memory cells. Germline loops: CDR1 SGHNT, CDR2 YYREEE (reference sequence). Trimming pared 4 bases from V and 5 bases from J, leaving 11 bases between. The CDR3 contains 13 residues. This chain links TRBV5-4 with TRBJ2-3; D remains unclear. This sequence originates from a woman aged 40 to 50 in good health. Sequencing input: central memory CD4+ T cells from blood. As DNA, the CDR3 is TGTGCCAGCAGCCCCTCTAGAAGAGATACGCAGTATTTT. Encoded protein: CASSPSRRDTQYF.